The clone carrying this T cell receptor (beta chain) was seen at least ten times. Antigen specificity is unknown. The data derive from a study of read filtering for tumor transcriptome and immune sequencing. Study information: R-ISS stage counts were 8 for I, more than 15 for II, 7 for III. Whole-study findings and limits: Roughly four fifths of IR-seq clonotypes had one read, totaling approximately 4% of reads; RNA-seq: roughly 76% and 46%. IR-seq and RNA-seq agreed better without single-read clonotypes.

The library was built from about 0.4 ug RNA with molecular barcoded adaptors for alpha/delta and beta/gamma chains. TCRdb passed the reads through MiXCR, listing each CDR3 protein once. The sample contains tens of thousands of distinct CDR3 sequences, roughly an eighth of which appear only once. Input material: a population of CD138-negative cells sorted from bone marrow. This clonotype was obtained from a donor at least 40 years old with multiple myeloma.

Here the CDR3 reads CASCGIVGTGELFF. The CDR3 nucleotides read TGTGCCAGCTGCGGCATTGTCGGCACCGGGGAGCTGTTTTTT. The chain employs TRBV9 and TRBJ2-2; the D is unclear. CDR1 is SGDLS, CDR2 YYNGEE, per germline. This CDR3 comprises 14 residues. With 7 bases removed from V and 4 bases from J, the gap between germline ends came to 14 bases.